Described below is a single T cell receptor beta chain sequence and its context. This entry comes from a study of blood T cell repertoires in COVID-19. From germline, CDR1 is SGHTA and CDR2 FQGNSA. V gave up 5 bases and J gave up 8 bases, with 16 bases separating them. The CDR3 consists of 14 residues. Data came from immunoSEQ multiplex PCR; TCRdb stores just in-frame clones and leaves some out. The sample lists about 300,000 clones, around nine tenths occurring once. This clonotype was sampled from a woman aged 25-40 years who had recovered from COVID-19. The chain employs TRBV7-2 and TRBJ1-5; D possibly corresponds to TRBD1 (5 bases). The sample consisted of PBMCs or T cells enriched from blood (not recorded which). The CDR3: CASSAQPLGEPQHF. Here the CDR3 DNA reads TGTGCCAGCAGCGCACAGCCCCTAGGGGAGCCCCAGCATTTT.